Below, 23 T cell receptor beta chains from the same sample are listed, as sequenced in a study of blood T cell repertoires in COVID-19. The data were produced by immunoSEQ multiplex PCR, yet TCRdb's version contains in-frame clones alone and is incomplete. The sample includes 200,000 to 250,000 clones, over 75% of them seen just once. Sequencing input: PBMCs or T cells enriched from blood (not recorded which). These TCRs come from a young woman who had been exposed to COVID-19.

This clone was recorded once. The chain joins TRBV10-3 to TRBJ1-1, with D possibly being TRBD1 (6 bases). CDR1 and CDR2 from the germline V gene are ENHRY and SYGVKD. Trimming removed 10 bases at V and 5 bases at J, with 11 bases between. The CDR3 has 11 amino acids. CDR3 sequence reads: CASLRGTEAFF. The CDR3 DNA is TGTGCCAGCCTAAGGGGGACTGAAGCTTTCTTT.

The V and J genes are TRBV6-5 and TRBJ2-1; D is perhaps TRBD1 (6 bases). Deletions cut 5 bases from V and 5 bases from J, with 16 bases between. The germline V gene has CDR1 MNHEY and CDR2 SVGAGI. The CDR3 covers 15 residues. CDR3 loop: CASSLNRAGNNEQFF. The CDR3 DNA reads TGTGCCAGCAGTCTGAACAGGGCTGGCAACAATGAGCAGTTCTTC.

The chain joins TRBV10-3 to TRBJ2-1; TRBD2 aligns across 9 bases. Germline CDR1 reads ENHRY; CDR2 reads SYGVKD. The CDR3 length is 18 residues. V shed 7 bases and J 5 bases; nucleotides not matched to a gene: 18. The CDR3 spells CAITTSRPGLADNNEQFF. Here the CDR3 DNA reads TGTGCCATCACCACTAGCCGGCCGGGACTAGCAGATAACAATGAGCAGTTCTTC.

The genes are TRBV6-5 and TRBJ2-3; the match to TRBD2 covers 8 bases. The V and J ends lost 6 bases and 4 bases, in that order; junction bases with no gene match: 9. Germline V gives CDR1 MNHEY, CDR2 SVGAGI. The CDR3 runs 15 residues. CDR3 nucleotides: TGTGCCAGCAGGCATCTAAGCGGGAGTGCAGATACGCAGTATTTT. It specifies CASRHLSGSADTQYF.

This sequence joins TRBV5-1 and TRBJ2-3; D is perhaps TRBD2 (5 bases). Germline CDR1 and CDR2: SGHRS and YFSETQ. This CDR3 contains 15 residues. The germline V and J ends were trimmed by 3 bases and 2 bases, with 13 bases remaining between them. The CDR3 bases are TGCGCCAGCAGCTCCCGCCGGGATTACACAGATACGCAGTATTTT. Protein product: CASSSRRDYTDTQYF. The whole variable domain, filled in from reference TRBV5-1 and TRBJ2-3, reads KAGVTQTPRYLIKTRGQQVTLSCSPISGHRSVSWYQQTPGQGLQFLFEYFSETQRNKGNFPGRFSGRQFSNSRSEMNVSTLELGDSALYLCASSSRRDYTDTQYFGPGTRLTVL.

This clone showed up just a few times. The J gene is TRBJ1-6, the V gene TRBV5-5; 7 bases fit TRBD1. Germline CDR1 is SGHKS and CDR2 is YYEKEE (reference sequence). The length of the CDR3 is 14 residues. The V gene end was trimmed by 0 bases and the J gene end by 9 bases; junction bases not matched to a gene: 3. The CDR3 is CASSLGQGASPLHF. The CDR3 region has the DNA TGTGCCAGCAGCTTGGGACAGGGAGCTTCACCCCTCCACTTT.

The chain links TRBV7-2 to TRBJ2-7; 7 positions match TRBD2. CDR1 is SGHTA and CDR2 is FQGNSA in the germline V gene. The CDR3 extends over 14 amino acids. V dropped 4 bases and J dropped 2; count of bases not matched to a gene: 5. In DNA, the CDR3 is TGTGCCAGCAGCTCCTCAAGCGGGGCCTACGAGCAGTACTTC. This codes for CASSSSSGAYEQYF.

CDR3 amino acids: CASSIIPSSGLTDTQYF. Written as DNA, the CDR3 is TGTGCCAGTAGTATAATCCCGTCTAGCGGCCTCACAGATACGCAGTATTTT. This rearrangement joins TRBV19 to TRBJ2-3; 7 bases fit TRBD2. Per the germline V gene, CDR1 is LNHDA and CDR2 is SQIVND (reference sequence). V lost 2 bases to trimming and J lost 2 bases; unmatched junction nucleotides: 10. The CDR3 extends over 17 amino acids. The variable domain in full, with the rest retrieved from reference TRBV19 and TRBJ2-3, is DGGITQSPKYLFRKEGQNVTLSCEQNLNHDAMYWYRQDPGQGLRLIYYSQIVNDFQKGDIAEGYSVSREKKESFPLTVTSAQKNPTAFYLCASSIIPSSGLTDTQYFGPGTRLTVL.

Only one count was recorded for this clone. The V call is TRBV11-1, the J call TRBJ2-7, with D perhaps TRBD1 (6 bases). Germline CDR1 reads SGHAT; CDR2 reads FQDESV (reference sequence). CDR3 length equals 14 residues. The V gene lost 2 bases and the J gene lost 4 bases, with 12 bases spanning the gap. In nucleotides, the CDR3 is TGTGCCAGCAGCTTAAAGGGACACATATACGAGCAGTACTTC. Translating gives CASSLKGHIYEQYF.

The chain joins TRBV30 to TRBJ1-2, with 8 nucleotides matching TRBD1. CDR3 length: 12 amino acids. Germline V gives CDR1 GTSNPN, CDR2 SVGIG (reference sequence). V trimming: 5 bases; J trimming: 6 bases; junction bases outside the gene matches: 5. CDR3 DNA sequence: TGTGCCTGGTCACAGGGGGGGGATGGCTACACCTTC. Its translation is CAWSQGGDGYTF.

The rearrangement uses TRBV4-1 and TRBJ2-3, with D perhaps matching TRBD1 (6 bases). The V end was cut by 3 bases, the J end by 4 bases, with 17 bases between. The CDR3 extends over 16 amino acids. CDR1 MGHRA and CDR2 YSYEKL come from the germline V gene. The CDR3 protein is CASSQAPGVSSDTQYF. The CDR3, as DNA: TGCGCCAGCAGCCAGGCCCCAGGGGTGTCATCAGATACGCAGTATTTT.

This chain uses TRBV24-1 with TRBJ2-7; D is undetermined. V lost 5 bases and J 6 bases, leaving 10 bases between the germline ends. Germline CDR1 is KGHDR and CDR2 is SFDVKD. The CDR3 is 12 residues long. CDR3 coding DNA: TGTGCCACCAGTGTTGGAGAATCCGAGCAGTACTTC. It specifies CATSVGESEQYF.

The CDR3 sequence: CASWDRGRFDEQFF. The CDR3 DNA follows: TGCGCCAGCTGGGACAGGGGAAGGTTCGATGAGCAGTTCTTC. This chain links TRBV10-1 with TRBJ2-1; 10 nucleotides agree with TRBD1. V was clipped by 8 bases and J by 8 bases; unmatched bases: 9. The CDR3 totals 14 residues. Germline values: CDR1 WNHNN, CDR2 SYGVQD (reference sequence).

The V call is TRBV10-2, the J call TRBJ1-6, with 12 bases matching TRBD1. Germline-derived CDR1 and CDR2 are WSHSY and SAAADI. This CDR3 region has 16 residues. With V trimmed by 8 bases and J by 7 bases, 9 bases remained unmatched. The CDR3 DNA follows: TGCGCCAGCGAGGAGGGACAGGGGGCGCAGAATTCACCCCTCCACTTT. This translates into CASEEGQGAQNSPLHF.

The table lists this clone with a count of one. This rearrangement joins TRBV12-3 or TRBV12-4 to TRBJ2-1; D is ambiguous. The CDR3 loop spans 11 amino acids. V was pared by 4 bases and J by 9 bases, with 7 bases between. The CDR3 DNA sequence: TGTGCCAGCAGTTCCCAACTTGAGCAGTTCTTC. Translation gives CASSSQLEQFF.

This chain uses TRBV4-1 with TRBJ1-3, with 7 bases identical to TRBD1. The CDR3 length is 16 residues. Germline V CDR1 and CDR2: MGHRA, YSYEKL. Trimming cost V 3 bases and J 0 bases; bases outside gene matches: 5. CDR3 DNA sequence: TGCGCCAGCAGCCATGGACAGGCCTACTCTGGAAACACCATATATTTT. It specifies CASSHGQAYSGNTIYF.

The rearrangement links TRBV2 to TRBJ2-7, with TRBD2 matching over 7 bases. The V segment lost 3 bases and the J segment 3 bases; nucleotides outside the gene matches: 11. Germline assignment: CDR1 SNHLY and CDR2 FYNNEI. The CDR3 consists of 16 residues. CDR3 coding DNA: TGTGCCAGCAGTGACTATCTTGGCGGGGGAGTCTACGAGCAGTACTTC. Amino acid sequence: CASSDYLGGGVYEQYF.

This sequence joins TRBV7-9 and TRBJ1-1; no reliable D call. The CDR3 runs to 15 residues. The germline V gene encodes CDR1 SEHNR and CDR2 FQNEAQ (reference sequence). V shed 5 bases and J shed 5 bases, with 18 bases lying between them. The CDR3 loop reads CASSPPEEGATEAFF. CDR3 sequence (DNA): TGTGCCAGCAGCCCCCCGGAGGAGGGAGCGACTGAAGCTTTCTTT.

The chain couples TRBV6-5 to TRBJ2-7; D might be TRBD1 (6 bases). Per germline, CDR1 MNHEY and CDR2 SVGAGI. The CDR3 consists of 13 residues. The V end was cut by 5 bases, the J end by 3 bases, with 11 bases between. CDR3 nucleotide sequence: TGTGCCAGCAGTCGGGACACCTTCTACGAGCAGTACTTC. Translating gives CASSRDTFYEQYF.

The chain couples TRBV28 to TRBJ1-2; no firm D call. The V end was cut by 3 bases, the J end by 2 bases, with 10 bases between. CDR1 and CDR2 (germline): MDHEN, SYDVKM. The CDR3 runs to 14 residues. CDR3 in amino acids: CASSLLGPNYGYTF. The CDR3 coding sequence is TGTGCCAGCAGTTTGTTGGGCCCGAACTATGGCTACACCTTC.

The chain recombines TRBV7-6 with TRBJ2-2; D is uncertain. CDR3 length: 17 residues. Germline assignment: CDR1 SGHVS and CDR2 FNYEAQ. Trimming took off 4 bases at V and 2 bases at J, with 17 bases between the two ends. The CDR3 DNA reads as TGTGCCAGCAGCTCAGACGGAGAAAGCTTAAACACCGGGGAGCTGTTTTTT. Its translation: CASSSDGESLNTGELFF. The full variable domain, in which reference TRBV7-6 and TRBJ2-2 provide the parts outside the CDR3, is GAGVSQSPRYKVTKRGQDVALRCDPISGHVSLYWYRQALGQGPEFLTYFNYEAQQDKSGLPNDRFSAERPEGSISTLTIQRTEQRDSAMYRCASSSDGESLNTGELFFGEGSRLTVL.

The chain couples TRBV7-9 to TRBJ1-6; 7 nucleotides match TRBD1. Trimming took 4 bases from V and 5 from J; bases not matched to a gene: 2. From germline, CDR1 is SEHNR and CDR2 FQNEAQ (reference sequence). The CDR3 extends over 14 amino acids. This CDR3 is CASSSGGNNSPLHF. CDR3 coding DNA: TGTGCCAGCAGCTCAGGGGGGAATAATTCACCCCTCCACTTT.

The chain links TRBV9 to TRBJ1-6; D gene uncertain. The CDR3 spans 12 residues. Deletions cut 0 bases from V and 11 bases from J, with 6 bases between. Germline V gene lookup returns CDR1 SGDLS and CDR2 YYNGEE. The CDR3 spells CASSVGETPLHF. As DNA, the CDR3 is TGTGCCAGCAGCGTAGGAGAAACACCCCTCCACTTT.